This is a list of T cell receptor beta chains from one sample in a study of cytomegalovirus exposure and HLA in healthy donors. The data were produced by immunoSEQ multiplex PCR, yet TCRdb's version contains in-frame clones alone and is incomplete. The table includes about 170,000 clones, around three quarters detected once. Sequencing was performed on PBMCs. These receptors were obtained from a woman in her twenties or thirties in good health and CMV-seropositive. CDR3s leave out the opening cysteine and the closing phenylalanine or tryptophan.

v_gene,j_gene,CDR3aa
TRBV5-1,TRBJ2-1,ASSVTGGSYNEQF
TRBV5-6,TRBJ1-2,ASSGQGVYGYT
TRBV5-4,TRBJ2-7,ASSLGLAGSSYEQY
TRBV5-1,TRBJ2-7,ASSSNYEQY
TRBV5-4,TRBJ2-7,ASSSLLAGGFGYEQY
TRBV30,TRBJ2-7,AWSGPHSGTRYEQY
TRBV18,TRBJ2-3,ASSPNSGGYTDTQY
TRBV10-2,TRBJ2-5,ASSSSQETQY
TRBV11-2,TRBJ2-5,ASSLQSTQY
TRBV28,TRBJ2-5,ASNTRGYQETQY
TRBV7-9,TRBJ1-5,ASSLGFGGREDNQPQH
TRBV28,TRBJ2-3,ASREAGGTTDTQY
TRBV7-2,TRBJ1-3,ASSQGSSSGNTIY
TRBV19,TRBJ2-1,ASSIRSGGNSYNEQF
TRBV6-1,TRBJ1-5,ASSVVGESYSNQPQH
TRBV11-3,TRBJ2-1,ASSLGGGVEQF
TRBV18,TRBJ2-7,ASSLDRYEQY
TRBV30,TRBJ1-5,AWSVPPTGGYQPQH
TRBV11-2,TRBJ2-5,ASSARLAGGQEIQY
TRBV7-2,TRBJ2-2,ASSLLPGFNTGELF
TRBV5-1,TRBJ1-2,ASSLDRNYGYT
TRBV10-1,TRBJ2-7,ANSIPTGWEQY
TRBV9,TRBJ1-5,ASSGGGVGQPQH
TRBV28,TRBJ1-2,ASSRGISDRGQRDGYT
TRBV5-1,TRBJ2-1,ASSLLPGAYNEQF